The 14 T cell receptor beta chains given below trace back to one sample, sequenced in a study of identical twins. TCRdb independently ran MiXCR on the 5' RACE reads; one entry per CDR3 protein. The sample shows 1.5 million or so distinct CDR3 sequences, about 32% of them seen only once. Sequences were obtained from cord blood. These receptor sequences come from a newborn girl in good health.

The chain links TRBV9 to TRBJ2-4, with no clear D. The DNA end lines up better with TRBJ2-7; the J call may be wrong. Germline CDR1 is SGDLS and CDR2 is YYNGEE. The CDR3 contains 13 residues. Written as DNA, the CDR3 is TGTGCCAGCAGCGTAGGGGGATCCGACGAGCAGTACTTC. Its translation is CASSVGGSDEQYF.

This chain's CDR3 is CASSYRAFYGYTF. In nucleotides, the CDR3 is TGTGCCAGCAGCTACAGGGCCTTCTATGGCTACACCTTC. The chain carries TRBV7-9 and TRBJ1-2, with D maybe TRBD1 (6 bases). Per the germline V gene, CDR1 is SEHNR and CDR2 is FQNEAQ (reference sequence). This CDR3 spans 13 amino acids. V dropped 4 bases and J dropped 4 bases, with 10 bases sitting between them.

The chain joins TRBV6-5 to TRBJ2-3; 8 bases are shared with TRBD1. The V gene end was trimmed by 5 bases and the J gene end by 0 bases; junction bases not matched to a gene: 7. Germline lookup yields CDR1 MNHEY and CDR2 SVGAGI. This CDR3 spans 16 amino acids. The CDR3: CASSPGQAPSTDTQYF. The CDR3 nucleotides read TGTGCCAGCAGTCCGGGACAGGCCCCTAGCACAGATACGCAGTATTTT.

This clonotype was seen more than once but under ten times. The chain combines TRBV25-1 with TRBJ2-3, with a possible D match to TRBD1 (6 bases). Trimming took off 7 bases at V and 1 base at J, with 15 bases between the two ends. CDR3 length: 15 amino acids. Germline CDR1 and CDR2: MGHDK and SYGVNS. The CDR3, as DNA: TGTGCCAGCACCGGAGCGGCAGGGGGCACAGATACGCAGTATTTT. It encodes CASTGAAGGTDTQYF.

The table lists this clonotype with a few counts. The chain combines TRBV12-3 or TRBV12-4 with TRBJ1-2; D is perhaps TRBD1 (5 bases). Trimming removed 6 bases from V and 2 bases from J, with 13 bases in between. The CDR3 sequence is 14 residues long. The CDR3 sequence is CASSGGNLNYGYTF. Written as DNA, the CDR3 is TGTGCCAGCAGCGGGGGAAACCTAAACTATGGCTACACCTTC.

This clonotype was observed a few times. This rearrangement joins TRBV12-3 or TRBV12-4 to TRBJ1-1; D not certain. Trimming removed 6 bases at V and 1 base at J, with 9 bases between. This CDR3 contains 13 residues. The DNA for the CDR3 is TGTGCCAGCAGGCCCCGACAGAACACTGAAGCTTTCTTT. Translating gives CASRPRQNTEAFF.

This clonotype has ten or more counts. Sequence at one end of the junction differs from germline and may be a read error. The chain uses TRBV12-3 or TRBV12-4 and TRBJ2-5; D gene ambiguous. CDR3 length: 12 amino acids. CDR3 amino acids: CASSLYQETQYF. The CDR3 DNA is TGCGCCAGCAGCTTGTACCAAGAGACCCAGTACTTC.

This clonotype was counted many times. The chain employs TRBV20-1 and TRBJ2-7, with D perhaps being TRBD1 or TRBD2 (6 bases each). CDR3 length: 14 amino acids. CDR1 is DFQATT and CDR2 is SNEGSKA in the germline V gene (reference sequence). Trimming left V 5 bases short and J 1 base short, with 15 bases between. The CDR3 bases are TGCAGTGCTTCAGAGGAGGGGGTTTCCTACGAGCAGTACTTC. Encoded protein: CSASEEGVSYEQYF.

This rearrangement joins TRBV9 to TRBJ1-1; D gene unclear. This CDR3 is 16 amino acids long. Germline CDR1 SGDLS, CDR2 YYNGEE. Trimming removed 3 bases from V and 1 base from J, with 16 bases in between. CDR3 protein: CASSERITWGNTEAFF. CDR3 in DNA: TGTGCCAGCAGCGAGCGGATTACATGGGGGAACACTGAAGCTTTCTTT. The full variable domain, its missing parts supplied by reference TRBV9 and TRBJ1-1, is DSGVTQTPKHLITATGQRVTLRCSPRSGDLSVYWYQQSLDQGLQFLIQYYNGEERAKGNILERFSAQQFPDLHSELNLSSLELGDSALYFCASSERITWGNTEAFFGQGTRLTVV.

This sequence joins TRBV7-2 and TRBJ2-3; 11 bases agree with TRBD2. V trimming: 0 bases; J trimming: 8 bases; junction bases outside the gene matches: 10. This CDR3 has 17 residues. CDR1 and CDR2 (germline): SGHTA, FQGNSA. CDR3 region: CASSLATSGAPKGTQYF. CDR3 bases: TGTGCCAGCAGCTTAGCGACTAGCGGGGCGCCTAAGGGTACGCAGTATTTT.

This clonotype appeared a few times. The chain couples TRBV5-4 to TRBJ2-1, with no clear D. CDR3 length: 14 amino acids. Germline CDR1 and CDR2: SGHNT and YYREEE (reference sequence). V was cut by 4 bases and J by 4 bases, with 12 bases left in between. CDR3 residues: CASSLQALYNEQFF. Here the CDR3 DNA reads TGTGCCAGCAGCCTGCAAGCCCTTTACAATGAGCAGTTCTTC.

This chain connects TRBV5-1 to TRBJ1-5, with 7 positions matching TRBD1. The CDR3 runs 15 residues. In germline, CDR1 is SGHRS, CDR2 YFSETQ. With 0 bases clipped from V and 6 bases from J, the junction kept 6 bases outside the gene matches. CDR3 region: CASSLEGGGGQPQHF. The CDR3, as DNA: TGCGCCAGCAGCTTGGAAGGGGGCGGTGGTCAGCCCCAGCATTTT.

This clonotype was counted between two and nine times. The V and J genes are TRBV7-2 and TRBJ2-1; D is undetermined. The ends were cut back, 2 bases at V and 6 bases at J, with 14 bases in the middle. Germline lookup yields CDR1 SGHTA and CDR2 FQGNSA. This CDR3 has 15 amino acids. In DNA, the CDR3 is TGTGCCAGCAGCTTATCGTCTAGATGGCGCAATGAGCAGTTCTTC. Amino acid sequence: CASSLSSRWRNEQFF.

This clonotype was seen only a few times. The genes are TRBV3-1 and TRBJ2-7; weak D call: TRBD2 (7 bases). V dropped 1 base and J dropped 4 bases, with 14 bases sitting between them. The CDR3 loop spans 15 amino acids. The germline CDR1 and CDR2 sequences are LGHDT and YNNKEL (reference sequence). The CDR3 here is CASSQGQGGLYEQYF. The CDR3 DNA reads TGTGCCAGCAGCCAAGGTCAAGGGGGACTATACGAGCAGTACTTC.